This T cell receptor beta chain originates from a study of control samples from healthy donors and cancer patients. Method: immunoSEQ multiplex PCR; TCRdb's copy keeps in-frame clones and lacks some. The sample shows about 120,000 clones, approximately 90% of them seen only once. Per the germline V gene, CDR1 is LNHDA and CDR2 is SQIVND (reference sequence). V shed 2 bases and J shed 2 bases, with 9 bases lying between them. CDR3 length: 14 amino acids. Sequenced sample: PBMCs. This rearrangement joins TRBV19 to TRBJ1-1; D gene uncertain. The TCR comes from a woman aged 55-70 years with lung cancer. The CDR3 bases are TGTGCCAGTAGTATACAGCTAACCAACACTGAAGCTTTCTTT. Translating gives CASSIQLTNTEAFF.